Below, 7 T cell receptor beta chains from the same sample are listed, as sequenced in a study of T-cell reconstitution after alpha-beta-depleted transplantation in children. It was with unique molecular identifiers that the TCRbeta library was prepared. Each CDR3 protein gets one entry after TCRdb re-called the PCR reads with MiXCR. The sample holds more than 200,000 distinct CDR3 sequences, under 30% seen once. Sequencing was performed on PBMCs, taken before TCRalphabeta/CD19-depleted stem cell transplant. These receptors were collected from a girl aged 2-15 years with Fanconi anemia, due to receive a stem cell transplant.

In this sample, this clonotype turned up a few times. The chain couples TRBV20-1 to TRBJ2-5; weak D call: TRBD2 (6 bases). Per the germline V gene, CDR1 is DFQATT and CDR2 is SNEGSKA (reference sequence). The CDR3 is 13 amino acids. Trimming pared 6 bases from V and 1 base from J, leaving 12 bases between. CDR3 DNA: TGCAGTGCCGGAGGGCAAACCCAAGAGACCCAGTACTTC. As protein: CSAGGQTQETQYF.

This clonotype was counted many times. V and J are TRBV29-1 and TRBJ2-7, with 7 nucleotides matching TRBD1. Per germline, CDR1 SQVTM and CDR2 ANQGSEA. Unmatched junction bases numbered 12, after V lost 5 bases and J lost 5 bases. The CDR3 is made up of 14 amino acids. CDR3 in amino acids: CSVLLVTGWNEQYF. The DNA of the CDR3 is TGCAGCGTTCTCTTAGTGACAGGGTGGAACGAGCAGTACTTC.

This clonotype was seen many times. The chain couples TRBV15 to TRBJ2-3; unclear D gene. Trimming removed 1 base from V and 6 bases from J, with 8 bases in between. Germline CDR1 LNHNV, CDR2 YYDKDF (reference sequence). The CDR3 length is 13 residues. CDR3 in DNA: TGTGCCACCAGCAGAGTTAGGTCGGATACGCAGTATTTT. This encodes CATSRVRSDTQYF.

The V and J genes are TRBV21-1 and TRBJ1-5. TRBV21-1 is annotated as a pseudogene. The CDR3 spans 16 residues. This CDR3 reads CASSKEAVLSYQPQHF. CDR3 nucleotides: TGTGCCAGCAGCAAAGAGGCAGTTCTGAGTTATCAGCCCCAGCATTTT.

This clonotype came up once. Just one base apart from a much larger clone, this may be a read error. Since no conserved phenylalanine or tryptophan closes the CDR3, a read error is the likely cause. The CDR3 reads CASSLAIAGVETQYI. The CDR3 nucleotides read TGTGCCAGCAGTTTGGCAATCGCTGGCGTGGAGACCCAGTACATC. V gene TRBV12-3 or TRBV12-4 combines with J gene TRBJ2-5; D not resolved. V lost 3 bases to trimming and J lost 5 bases, with 16 bases between them. The CDR3 consists of 15 residues.

Only one count was recorded for this clonotype. The chain employs TRBV29-1 and TRBJ1-1; TRBD1 aligns across 10 bases. V lost 2 bases to trimming and J lost 3 bases; unmatched junction nucleotides: 3. CDR1 and CDR2 (germline): SQVTM, ANQGSEA. This CDR3 has 14 amino acids. The CDR3: CSVEPDRGDTEAFF. In nucleotides, the CDR3 is TGCAGCGTTGAACCGGACAGGGGGGACACTGAAGCTTTCTTT.

This clonotype was seen only a few times. The J gene is TRBJ2-1, the V gene TRBV9, with TRBD2 identical over 11 bases. J lost 9 bases, V lost 4 bases, and 12 bases had no gene match. CDR1 is SGDLS, CDR2 YYNGEE, per germline. CDR3 length: 16 amino acids. The CDR3 is CASSLRLAGHVGEQFF. The CDR3, as DNA: TGTGCCAGCAGCCTACGACTAGCGGGACACGTGGGTGAGCAGTTCTTC.